This is a list of T cell receptor beta chains from one sample in a study of OX40 agonist ivuxolimab in advanced cancers. Sequenced by immunoSEQ multiplex PCR; TCRdb stores in-frame clones only, minus some. The data hold 20,000 or so clones, with roughly 86% observed a single time. Sequencing used CD4+ or CD8+ T cells sorted from blood, obtained in a trial of the OX40 agonist ivuxolimab. The receptors were sampled from an adult with an advanced solid tumor such as melanoma, head and neck, liver or kidney cancer. Each CDR3 is given with its conserved first and last residue.

>TRBV11-3|TRBJ2-1
CASSPKRGPYNEQFF
>TRBV4-1|TRBJ2-1
CASSQEEGNNEQFF
>TRBV7-9|TRBJ2-7
CASSEGTELYEQYF
>TRBV13|NA
CASSPGGRSSYEQYF
>TRBV30|TRBJ1-2
CAWSVGVGDGYTF
>TRBV19|TRBJ2-1
CASRFGNNEQFF
>TRBV19|TRBJ2-7
CASSWGQGTYEQYF
>TRBV30|TRBJ1-1
CAWRDNEAFF
>TRBV27|TRBJ2-7
CASSFGTAYEQYF
>TRBV7-2|TRBJ2-5
CASSLGGGIQETQYF
>TRBV13|TRBJ1-1
CASASRGNTEAFF
>TRBV7-9|TRBJ2-5
CASSKRNGTGEETQYF
>TRBV2|TRBJ2-3
CASSEGGQIPDTQYF
>TRBV9|TRBJ2-7
CASSAGSLYEQYF
>TRBV11-2|TRBJ2-7
CASSPGTSGWYEQYF
>TRBV23-1|TRBJ1-5
CASSLLPRADNQPQHF
>TRBV27|TRBJ2-7
CASRSLGLGGNYEQYF
>TRBV4-3|TRBJ2-4
CASKEKDIQYF
>TRBV9|TRBJ2-3
CASSSGTSTDTQYF
>TRBV27|TRBJ2-1
CASSFSDWTSGGLANEQFF
>TRBV10-3|TRBJ2-1
CAISEALGGEVGNEQFF
>TRBV7-9|TRBJ2-7
CASSKAGGHLEQYF